One sample yielded the 31 T cell receptor beta chains listed below, sequenced in a study of shared clonotypes between healthy human individuals. The data were produced by immunoSEQ multiplex PCR, yet TCRdb's version contains in-frame clones alone and is incomplete. The top ten clones hold approximately 0.13% of a sample with roughly 2 million clones, approximately 96% of them seen once. The sample was naive CD4+ T cells sorted from blood. The sample's subset: CD45RA+ positively selected. All receptors derive from a man between 18 and 29 years old in good health.

The rearrangement uses TRBV19 and TRBJ2-1, with D possibly matching TRBD1 (5 bases). The germline gives CDR1 LNHDA, CDR2 SQIVND (reference sequence). V was pared by 4 bases and J by 7 bases, with 26 bases between. This CDR3 has 18 amino acids. The DNA for the CDR3 is TGTGCCAGTAGTAAGGGGTGGGTGGCAGGGCCCTCTACAAATGAGCAGTTCTTC. Its translation is CASSKGWVAGPSTNEQFF.

V usage is TRBV9 and J usage is TRBJ2-2, with TRBD2 identical over 8 bases. There are 18 residues in the CDR3. Losses at the gene ends were 1 base for V and 3 bases for J; bases not matched to a gene: 11. Germline values: CDR1 SGDLS, CDR2 YYNGEE. The CDR3 reads CASSVTLSGSGDTGELFF. The CDR3 bases are TGTGCCAGCAGCGTAACTTTAAGCGGTAGCGGGGACACCGGGGAGCTGTTTTTT.

The rearrangement uses TRBV18 and TRBJ2-1; D is tentatively TRBD1 or TRBD2 (5 bases each). V lost 1 base, J lost 8 bases, and 15 bases lay in between. Germline lookup yields CDR1 KGHSH and CDR2 LQKENI. CDR3 length: 15 amino acids. This chain's CDR3 is CASSPLALGDDEQFF. CDR3 in DNA: TGTGCCAGCTCACCACTAGCACTAGGGGACGATGAGCAGTTCTTC.

The genes are TRBV11-2 and TRBJ2-7; possibly TRBD2 for D (6 bases). The CDR3 contains 14 residues. Trimming pared 5 bases from V and 0 bases from J, leaving 11 bases between. CDR1 is SGHAT, CDR2 FQNNGV, per germline. This chain's CDR3 is CASSPGLHSYEQYF. The CDR3 nucleotides are TGTGCCAGCAGCCCGGGACTCCACTCCTACGAGCAGTACTTC.

This clone appeared a single time. V usage is TRBV5-8 and J usage is TRBJ2-1; D is perhaps TRBD1 (5 bases). V lost 0 bases to trimming and J lost 4 bases, with 14 bases between them. Per the germline V gene, CDR1 is SGHTS and CDR2 is YDEGEE. The CDR3 loop spans 16 amino acids. CDR3 amino acids: CASSLGGRSLYNEQFF. In DNA, the CDR3 is TGTGCCAGCAGCTTGGGGGGCAGGAGCTTATACAATGAGCAGTTCTTC.

The J gene is TRBJ2-5, the V gene TRBV18; 9 nucleotides line up with TRBD1. V was clipped by 2 bases and J by 5 bases; unmatched bases: 15. Germline V gene sequence: CDR1 KGHSH, CDR2 LQKENI. This CDR3 is 18 amino acids long. The CDR3 DNA follows: TGTGCCAGCTCACCATTTAGTCCCGGGACAGGGTCGGGCGAGACCCAGTACTTC. It encodes CASSPFSPGTGSGETQYF.

The rearrangement uses TRBV6-6 and TRBJ2-4, with D possibly called TRBD1 or TRBD2 (7 bases each). This CDR3 is built from 16 residues. Germline loops: CDR1 MNHNY, CDR2 SVGAGI (reference sequence). V was clipped by 5 bases and J by 5 bases, with 19 bases between them. Here the CDR3 DNA reads TGTGCCAGCAGTCCCCCAGGGGGAGGGGGCGAAAACATTCAGTACTTC. Translation gives CASSPPGGGGENIQYF.

This chain connects TRBV27 to TRBJ2-7, with TRBD2 matching 10 bases. The V segment lost 5 bases and the J segment 2 bases; nucleotides outside the gene matches: 6. Germline lookup yields CDR1 MNHEY and CDR2 SMNVEV (reference sequence). The CDR3 loop spans 15 amino acids. The CDR3 DNA reads TGTGCCAGCAGTCGCCTGAGCGGGAGGGCCTACGAGCAGTACTTC. This codes for CASSRLSGRAYEQYF.

The chain has TRBV10-1 and TRBJ2-2, with D possibly being TRBD2 (6 bases). With 4 bases removed from V and 2 bases from J, the gap between germline ends came to 8 bases. This CDR3 region has 14 residues. In germline, CDR1 is WNHNN, CDR2 SYGVQD (reference sequence). The CDR3 region is CASSVGLNTGELFF. CDR3 DNA sequence: TGCGCCAGCAGTGTGGGACTCAACACCGGGGAGCTGTTTTTT.

This clone occurred once. The chain recombines TRBV4-1 with TRBJ1-3; D is possibly TRBD1 (5 bases). V was cut by 4 bases and J by 3 bases, with 25 bases left in between. Germline-derived CDR1 and CDR2 are MGHRA and YSYEKL. The CDR3 runs 19 residues. DNA of the CDR3: TGCGCCAGCAGCCGGCAGACCCGGGGGGGGGTAAAAGGTGGAAACACCATATATTTT. It yields the protein CASSRQTRGGVKGGNTIYF.

This clone was found once. V is TRBV9 and J is TRBJ2-5, with 8 bases that match TRBD2. The germline V gene encodes CDR1 SGDLS and CDR2 YYNGEE. The V and J ends lost 3 bases and 8 bases, in that order; junction bases with no gene match: 9. The CDR3 covers 14 residues. The DNA of the CDR3 is TGTGCCAGCAGCGGGCCCGGGACTAGTCCCACCCAGTACTTC. This encodes CASSGPGTSPTQYF.

This chain connects TRBV7-2 to TRBJ2-7, with a weak D call TRBD1 (5 bases). The V end was cut by 5 bases, the J end by 5 bases, with 16 bases between. This CDR3 contains 14 residues. In germline, CDR1 is SGHTA, CDR2 FQGNSA. CDR3 protein: CASSQGSIRNEQYF. In DNA form, the CDR3 reads TGTGCCAGCAGCCAGGGTTCCATTAGGAACGAGCAGTACTTC.

The gene calls are TRBV5-8 and TRBJ1-5; 12 bases line up with TRBD1. CDR3 length: 16 amino acids. The germline CDR1 and CDR2 sequences are SGHTS and YDEGEE. J lost 1 base, V lost 4 bases, and 3 bases had no gene match. CDR3 sequence reads: CASSQGQGASNQPQHF. The CDR3 nucleotides are TGTGCCAGCAGCCAGGGACAGGGGGCGAGCAATCAGCCCCAGCATTTT.

V usage is TRBV7-2 and J usage is TRBJ2-3, with 9 bases lining up with TRBD2. After removal of 5 bases from V and 6 bases from J, the junction contained 15 bases not matched to a gene. This CDR3 has 17 residues. CDR1 is SGHTA, CDR2 FQGNSA, per germline. As DNA, the CDR3 is TGTGCCAGCAGCGAAAGCCCCACTAGCGGGTTTTGGGATACGCAGTATTTT. Protein: CASSESPTSGFWDTQYF. The whole variable domain, filled in from reference TRBV7-2 and TRBJ2-3, reads GAGVSQSPSNKVTEKGKDVELRCDPISGHTALYWYRQSLGQGLEFLIYFQGNSAPDKSGLPSDRFSAERTGGSVSTLTIQRTQQEDSAVYLCASSESPTSGFWDTQYFGPGTRLTVL.

The J gene is TRBJ1-2, the V gene TRBV7-3; D remains unclear. The CDR3 is 12 residues long. Per germline, CDR1 SGHTA and CDR2 FQGTGA. Trimming pared 6 bases from V and 8 bases from J, leaving 13 bases between. The CDR3 region has the DNA TGTGCCAGCAGTGGATGGGAGTACGGCTACACCTTC. This sequence encodes CASSGWEYGYTF.

V is TRBV28 and J is TRBJ2-7, with D hard to call. Trimming cost V 6 bases and J 4 bases, with 7 bases left between them. The CDR3 is made up of 11 amino acids. CDR1 is MDHEN and CDR2 is SYDVKM in the germline V gene. The CDR3 loop is CASRAGYEQYF. DNA of the CDR3: TGTGCCAGCAGGGCAGGTTACGAGCAGTACTTC.

This clone was seen once. The rearrangement joins TRBV7-2 to TRBJ1-5; no clear D. Germline V gives CDR1 SGHTA, CDR2 FQGNSA. V was trimmed by 2 bases and J by 1 base, leaving 9 bases between them. This CDR3 spans 15 amino acids. The CDR3 DNA follows: TGTGCCAGCAGCTTACAGGCTGGGAGCAATCAGCCCCAGCATTTT. Translation gives CASSLQAGSNQPQHF.

The chain links TRBV25-1 to TRBJ2-7; TRBD1 aligns across 8 bases. V was clipped by 6 bases and J by 2 bases; unmatched bases: 3. Germline V gene sequence: CDR1 MGHDK, CDR2 SYGVNS. The CDR3 totals 13 residues. In DNA, the CDR3 is TGTGCCAGCAGAGGGGACAGGCCCTACGAGCAGTACTTC. This translates into CASRGDRPYEQYF.

The chain couples TRBV7-2 to TRBJ2-7; 11 positions match TRBD2. Per the germline V gene, CDR1 is SGHTA and CDR2 is FQGNSA. J lost 4 bases, V lost 5 bases, and 7 bases had no gene match. The CDR3 extends over 15 amino acids. CDR3 amino acids: CASSTQLAGVYEQYF. DNA of the CDR3: TGTGCCAGCAGCACCCAACTAGCGGGAGTGTACGAGCAGTACTTC.

The chain uses TRBV5-8 and TRBJ2-2, with D unresolved. The CDR3 contains 15 residues. Trimming stripped 1 base from V and 1 base from J, with 8 bases between. Per the germline V gene, CDR1 is SGHTS and CDR2 is YDEGEE. This CDR3 is CASSLQIMNTGELFF. CDR3 bases: TGTGCCAGCAGCTTGCAGATTATGAACACCGGGGAGCTGTTTTTT.

This chain uses TRBV5-4 with TRBJ1-2; TRBD1 matches at 8 bases. The CDR3 length is 15 residues. In germline, CDR1 is SGHNT, CDR2 YYREEE (reference sequence). V shed 4 bases and J 0 bases; nucleotides not matched to a gene: 5. This CDR3 is CASSLDRASNYGYTF. CDR3 sequence (DNA): TGTGCCAGCAGCCTGGACAGGGCTTCTAACTATGGCTACACCTTC.

V is TRBV9 and J is TRBJ1-3, with D hard to call. The CDR3 loop spans 15 amino acids. Germline-derived CDR1 and CDR2 are SGDLS and YYNGEE. V was shortened by 0 bases and J by 3 bases, with 10 bases between the two germline ends. The CDR3 loop is CASSVALDRGNTIYF. For the CDR3, the DNA is TGTGCCAGCAGCGTAGCTCTCGACCGTGGAAACACCATATATTTT.

The genes are TRBV5-1 and TRBJ2-7; 11 bases map to TRBD1. After removal of 3 bases from V and 6 bases from J, the junction contained 5 bases not matched to a gene. The CDR3 covers 14 residues. CDR1 is SGHRS, CDR2 YFSETQ, per germline. The CDR3 region has the DNA TGCGCCAGCAGCTGGCTTGGGACAGGGGGCGAGCAGTACTTC. This sequence encodes CASSWLGTGGEQYF.

The chain couples TRBV5-1 to TRBJ2-7; 13 bases line up with TRBD2. Germline-derived CDR1 and CDR2 are SGHRS and YFSETQ. The CDR3 has 16 residues. Losses at the gene ends were 4 bases for V and 6 bases for J; bases not matched to a gene: 10. The CDR3 nucleotides read TGCGCCAGCAGCCTATCGGGACTAGCGGGAAAGGGCGAGCAGTACTTC. This encodes CASSLSGLAGKGEQYF.

This chain links TRBV9 with TRBJ2-5, with 9 nucleotides matching TRBD2. The CDR3 runs 16 residues. J lost 2 bases, V lost 2 bases, and 7 bases had no gene match. Looked up from germline, CDR1 is SGDLS and CDR2 is YYNGEE. The CDR3 here is CASSVGTSKIQETQYF. Here the CDR3 DNA reads TGTGCCAGCAGCGTCGGGACTAGCAAAATACAAGAGACCCAGTACTTC.

This clone was seen a few times. The V and J genes are TRBV2 and TRBJ1-1, with D maybe TRBD1 (6 bases). V lost 4 bases, J lost 4 bases, and 13 bases lay in between. CDR3 length: 14 amino acids. Germline V gives CDR1 SNHLY, CDR2 FYNNEI. In nucleotides, the CDR3 is TGTGCCAGCAGTGCCCTGGCAGGGGTCACTGAAGCTTTCTTT. It is translated as CASSALAGVTEAFF. The variable domain in full, completed from reference TRBV2 and TRBJ1-1, reads EPEVTQTPSHQVTQMGQEVILRCVPISNHLYFYWYRQILGQKVEFLVSFYNNEISEKSEIFDDQFSVERPDGSNFTLKIRSTKLEDSAMYFCASSALAGVTEAFFGQGTRLTVV.

The V gene is TRBV29-1, the J gene TRBJ2-7, with a possible D match to TRBD2 (5 bases). The CDR3 is 13 amino acids. Trimming pared 3 bases from V and 0 bases from J, leaving 9 bases between. In germline, CDR1 is SQVTM, CDR2 ANQGSEA. DNA of the CDR3: TGCAGCGTTGAGGAGCGGAACTCCTACGAGCAGTACTTC. Translated, it gives CSVEERNSYEQYF.

The chain couples TRBV10-2 to TRBJ2-3; 16 bases are a match to TRBD2. Germline CDR1 and CDR2: WSHSY and SAAADI. CDR3 length: 19 amino acids. V shed 8 bases, J shed 2 bases, and the junction held 13 bases outside the gene matches. CDR3 sequence reads: CASVPGLAGGQGSTDTQYF. The CDR3 nucleotides read TGCGCCAGCGTCCCGGGACTAGCGGGGGGGCAGGGGTCCACAGATACGCAGTATTTT.

This chain uses TRBV9 with TRBJ2-3; possible D gene TRBD2, 6 bases. This CDR3 has 16 amino acids. Between the trimmed V and J ends, which lost 0 bases and 0 bases, there was a span of 11 bases. In germline, CDR1 is SGDLS, CDR2 YYNGEE. CDR3 region: CASSVEGGASTDTQYF. Written as DNA, the CDR3 is TGTGCCAGCAGCGTAGAGGGCGGGGCAAGCACAGATACGCAGTATTTT.

This chain connects TRBV30 to TRBJ2-7; D not resolved. Germline V gene lookup returns CDR1 GTSNPN and CDR2 SVGIG (reference sequence). V was pared by 3 bases and J by 5 bases, with 11 bases between. This CDR3 has 12 residues. CDR3 amino acids: CAWRESGNEQYF. CDR3 coding DNA: TGTGCCTGGAGGGAAAGTGGCAACGAGCAGTACTTC.

The rearrangement uses TRBV2 and TRBJ1-5, with D unclear. Trimming shortened V by 6 bases and J by 4 bases, and 13 bases separated the two germline ends. This CDR3 comprises 14 residues. Germline-derived CDR1 and CDR2 are SNHLY and FYNNEI. The CDR3 sequence is CASSLGFANQPQHF. CDR3 coding DNA: TGTGCCAGCAGCCTCGGGTTCGCAAATCAGCCCCAGCATTTT.